This T cell receptor (beta chain) was observed in a study of blood T cell repertoires in COVID-19. Study at large: Samples came from the United States, Italy and Spain, spanning acute and convalescent COVID-19. T cells, B-cell-depleted T cells, or PBMCs supplied cDNA or gDNA.

J lost 3 bases, V lost 3 bases, and 10 bases had no gene match. From germline, CDR1 is LNHNV and CDR2 YYDKDF (reference sequence). The CDR3 is 16 residues long. Authors' data handling: Reference gene primer amplification gave estimated nucleated cell counts. Sequenced by immunoSEQ multiplex PCR; TCRdb stores in-frame clones only, minus some. V and J calls and clone size come straight from that table; D and trimming were deduced from the DNA. The table has 65,000 to 100,000 clones, approximately 78% seen once. The sequenced material came from peripheral blood. The TCR comes from a woman of 80 years or more with acute or convalescent COVID-19. This rearrangement joins TRBV15 to TRBJ1-2; 7 bases are a match to TRBD1. The chain's CDR3 is CATSSIRQGSDYGYTF. CDR3 in DNA: TGTGCCACCAGCAGCATCAGACAGGGTTCGGACTATGGCTACACCTTC. The full variable domain, with the rest looked up from reference TRBV15 and TRBJ1-2, is DAMVIQNPRYQVTQFGKPVTLSCSQTLNHNVMYWYQQKSSQAPKLLFHYYDKDFNNEADTPDNFQSRRPNTSFCFLDIRSPGLGDTAMYLCATSSIRQGSDYGYTFGSGTRLTVV.